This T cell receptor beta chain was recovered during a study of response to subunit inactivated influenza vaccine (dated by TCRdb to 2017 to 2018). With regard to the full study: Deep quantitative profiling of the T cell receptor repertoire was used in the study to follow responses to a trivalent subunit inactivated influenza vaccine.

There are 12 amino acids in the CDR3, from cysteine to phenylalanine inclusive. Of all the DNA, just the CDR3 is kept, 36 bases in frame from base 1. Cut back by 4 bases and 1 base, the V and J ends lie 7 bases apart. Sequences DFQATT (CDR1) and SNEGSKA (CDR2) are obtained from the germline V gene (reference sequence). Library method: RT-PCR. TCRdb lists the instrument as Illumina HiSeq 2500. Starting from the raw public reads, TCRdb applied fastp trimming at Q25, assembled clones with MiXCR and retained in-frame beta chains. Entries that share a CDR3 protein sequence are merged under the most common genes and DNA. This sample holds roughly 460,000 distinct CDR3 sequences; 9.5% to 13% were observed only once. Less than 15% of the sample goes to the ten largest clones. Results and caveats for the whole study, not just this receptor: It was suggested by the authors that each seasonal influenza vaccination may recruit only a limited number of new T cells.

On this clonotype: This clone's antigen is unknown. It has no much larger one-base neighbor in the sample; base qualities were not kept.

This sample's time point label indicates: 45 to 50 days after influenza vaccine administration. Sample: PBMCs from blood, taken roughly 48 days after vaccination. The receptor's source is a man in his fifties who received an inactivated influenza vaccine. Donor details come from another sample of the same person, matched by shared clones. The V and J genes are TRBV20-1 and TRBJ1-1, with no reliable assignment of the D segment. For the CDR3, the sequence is CSANRKNTEAFF. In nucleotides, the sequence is TGCAGTGCTAACCGTAAGAACACTGAAGCTTTCTTT.